These 11 T cell receptor beta chains share one sample of origin, sequenced in a study of T cell repertoires in cytomegalovirus infection. MiXCR, applied by TCRdb to the reads, yields one record per CDR3 protein. The table shows some 390,000 distinct CDR3 sequences, with roughly 18% occurring only once. Sequencing input: PBMCs. These receptors all stem from a human donor in good health (CMV status not recorded). Some clones in this sample may be carry-over from other donors' samples.

The V call is TRBV28, the J call TRBJ1-4; D gene unclear. CDR1 and CDR2 from the germline V gene are MDHEN and SYDVKM. The V end was cut by 8 bases, the J end by 0 bases, with 13 bases between. The CDR3 has 15 residues. CDR3 sequence (DNA): TGTGCCAGCTCGGGCGGACTGGCAACTAATGAAAAACTGTTTTTT. This codes for CASSGGLATNEKLFF.

Only a few counts were recorded for this clonotype. The V and J genes are TRBV7-9 and TRBJ2-3, with 8 positions matching TRBD2. The V gene's germline CDR1 is SEHNR and CDR2 FQNEAQ (reference sequence). The ends lost 10 bases at V and 1 base at J; junction bases unmatched: 4. CDR3 length: 13 residues. CDR3 sequence (DNA): TGTGCCACCCGGGGGGGCCGCACAGATACGCAGTATTTT. This sequence encodes CATRGGRTDTQYF. Filled out from reference TRBV7-9 and TRBJ2-3, the complete variable domain reads DTGVSQNPRHKITKRGQNVTFRCDPISEHNRLYWYRQTLGQGPEFLTYFQNEAQLEKSRLLSDRFSAERPKGSFSTLEIQRTEQGDSAMYLCATRGGRTDTQYFGPGTRLTVL.

This clonotype appeared many times. The genes are TRBV7-9 and TRBJ2-7, with TRBD1 identical over 8 bases. Germline V lookup: CDR1 SEHNR, CDR2 FQNEAQ (reference sequence). The CDR3 has 15 residues. The V and J ends lost 5 bases and 4 bases, in that order; junction bases with no gene match: 10. The CDR3 sequence is CASSPGWDRRYEQYF. The DNA for the CDR3 is TGTGCCAGCAGCCCCGGCTGGGACAGGCGGTACGAGCAGTACTTC.

This clonotype was detected many times. The chain recombines TRBV7-2 with TRBJ2-2; D is perhaps TRBD1 or TRBD2 (5 bases each). CDR1 and CDR2 from the germline V gene are SGHTA and FQGNSA. The V end lost 4 bases, the J end lost 4 bases, and 13 bases lay between the germline ends. The CDR3 runs to 15 residues. The CDR3 DNA follows: TGTGCCAGCAGCTCGGGGCCAGCGGCCACCGGGGAGCTGTTTTTT. It encodes CASSSGPAATGELFF.

This clonotype appeared a few times. The rearrangement links TRBV19 to TRBJ1-5, with D hard to call. The germline V gene encodes CDR1 LNHDA and CDR2 SQIVND (reference sequence). V was pared by 0 bases and J by 0 bases, with 12 bases between. This CDR3 has 17 residues. The CDR3 nucleotides are TGTGCCAGTAGTATAGACGACGGAACTTATAGCAATCAGCCCCAGCATTTT. This codes for CASSIDDGTYSNQPQHF.

This clonotype was picked up many times. V usage is TRBV12-3 or TRBV12-4 and J usage is TRBJ1-4; 8 bases are a match to TRBD1. The CDR3 contains 14 residues. J lost 5 bases, V lost 5 bases, and 4 bases had no gene match. The CDR3 DNA sequence: TGTGCCAGCAGTCCCCGGACAGGGAATGAAAAACTGTTTTTT. Amino acids: CASSPRTGNEKLFF.

In this sample, this clonotype turned up many times. This chain links TRBV7-2 with TRBJ1-2; D gene uncertain. Germline V gene lookup returns CDR1 SGHTA and CDR2 FQGNSA. The CDR3 sequence is 14 residues long. Trimming took off 3 bases at V and 2 bases at J, with 10 bases between the two ends. CDR3 sequence (DNA): TGTGCCAGCAGCTTTTTTTCGGGAAACTATGGCTACACCTTC. It specifies CASSFFSGNYGYTF.

This clonotype has a count of ten or more. The chain combines TRBV12-3 or TRBV12-4 with TRBJ1-1, with D hard to call. V shed 6 bases and J shed 0 bases, with 5 bases lying between them. There are 12 residues in the CDR3. The CDR3 loop reads CASRLLNTEAFF. CDR3 coding DNA: TGTGCCAGCAGACTCTTGAACACTGAAGCTTTCTTT.

This clonotype was picked up a small number of times. CDR3 in DNA: TGTGCCAGCAGCTATCCGGGCTCAACCCAGTACTTC. Translating gives CASSYPGSTQYF. The chain couples TRBV5-4 to TRBJ2-5; D not certain. This CDR3 contains 12 residues. Between the trimmed V and J ends, which lost 3 bases and 8 bases, there was a span of 11 bases. Germline V gene sequence: CDR1 SGHNT, CDR2 YYREEE (reference sequence).

In its sample, this clonotype was seen many times. V is TRBV7-9 and J is TRBJ2-5; no reliable D call. The V end lost 2 bases, the J end lost 5 bases, and 9 bases lay between the germline ends. Germline V CDR1 and CDR2: SEHNR, FQNEAQ (reference sequence). The CDR3 is 13 residues long. CDR3 protein: CASSLPGGETQYF. In nucleotides, the CDR3 is TGTGCCAGCAGCTTACCGGGCGGTGAGACCCAGTACTTC.

This clonotype was observed a few times. This chain connects TRBV7-2 to TRBJ1-1, with TRBD1 matching over 9 bases. The V gene end was trimmed by 5 bases and the J gene end by 4 bases; junction bases not matched to a gene: 8. The CDR3 loop spans 15 amino acids. From germline, CDR1 is SGHTA and CDR2 FQGNSA. The CDR3 protein is CASSTTGGAGTEAFF. The DNA of the CDR3 is TGTGCCAGCAGCACTACAGGGGGCGCGGGCACTGAAGCTTTCTTT.